What follows describes a single T cell receptor (beta chain). What it binds is not known. These data are taken from a study of lung T cells in sarcoidosis with Löfgren's syndrome. About the research overall: Sarcoidosis features CD4+ T cell accumulation in bronchoalveolar lavage fluid. The study's findings and limits: The most expanded V genes in Löfgren's patients were reportedly TRAV12-1 and TRBV2. TRAV12-1 preferentially paired with TRBV2, with homologous CDR3s. Shared TRAV12-1 and TRBV2 CDR3 motifs were reported across several patients.

The CDR3 spans 14 residues. Germline V gene data show CDR1 as LNHDA and CDR2 as SQIVND (reference sequence). The germline V and J ends were trimmed by 7 bases and 5 bases, with 15 bases remaining between them. TCRdb re-called the reads with MiXCR, one entry per CDR3 protein. The sample records tens of thousands of distinct CDR3 sequences, 20% to 25% being singletons. This sequence was found in a human donor with sarcoidosis (Löfgren's syndrome or another form), or a control subject (not recorded which). This chain links TRBV19 with TRBJ1-5; D may be TRBD1 (6 bases). Material for sequencing was CD4+ T cells from PBMCs. The CDR3 loop reads CASNLRQAYQPQHF. CDR3 in DNA: TGTGCCAGTAATCTCAGACAGGCCTATCAGCCCCAGCATTTT. The full variable domain, rest sourced from reference TRBV19 and TRBJ1-5, is DGGITQSPKYLFRKEGQNVTLSCEQNLNHDAMYWYRQDPGQGLRLIYYSQIVNDFQKGDIAEGYSVSREKKESFPLTVTSAQKNPTAFYLCASNLRQAYQPQHFGDGTRLSIL.